This T cell receptor beta chain is drawn from a study of cytomegalovirus exposure and HLA in healthy donors. Background on the study: Earlier work reported 100 million or so unique TCR beta sequences from some 180 million T cells.

The study's findings and limits: After further analysis at a later stage, around 17,000 TCR beta sequences were associated with HLA alleles at 0.05 false discovery rate. According to the study, 160 or so TCR beta chains were cytomegalovirus-associated. The availability of immune exposure information extended only to CMV serostatus.

CDR1 is MGHRA and CDR2 is YSYEKL in the germline V gene. This CDR3 is built from 15 residues. V dropped 0 bases and J dropped 2 bases, with 10 bases sitting between them. Concerning this clone itself: Antigen: not known.

PCR used 60 Vbeta primers and 13 Jbeta primers. Measured with immunoSEQ multiplex PCR; TCRdb has only the in-frame clones, and not every one. In all, the sample yields 130,000 or so clones. This clonotype was obtained from a woman between 35 and 50 years old in good health and CMV-seropositive. This rearrangement joins TRBV4-1 to TRBJ1-2; TRBD1 is a possible D gene (6 bases). Material for sequencing was PBMCs. CDR3 coding DNA: TGCGCCAGCAGCCAAGAGCCCACAGGGAACTATGGCTACACCTTC. Residues: CASSQEPTGNYGYTF.